The 15 T cell receptor beta chains below were found in one sample sequenced in a study of shared T cell receptors in the human thymus. The table came from immunoSEQ multiplex PCR; TCRdb's copy has only in-frame clones and leaves some out. The sample yields fewer than 700,000 clones, 70% to 90% seen once. The sample was also reused in another study, on human thymus T cells.

The sample comprised thymocytes. Source of these receptors: a boy in the first two years of life with a congenital heart defect.

V is TRBV7-2 and J is TRBJ1-1; 9 positions agree with TRBD1. The CDR3 totals 13 residues. V gave up 9 bases and J gave up 3 bases; unmatched junction bases: 5. The V gene's germline CDR1 is SGHTA and CDR2 FQGNSA. The DNA for the CDR3 is TGTGCCAGTCTACAGGGGGCGCACACTGAAGCTTTCTTT. Protein product: CASLQGAHTEAFF.

V usage is TRBV7-3 and J usage is TRBJ2-7; D possibly corresponds to TRBD2 (6 bases). Trimming shortened V by 4 bases and J by 0 bases, and 13 bases separated the two germline ends. The CDR3 covers 15 residues. The germline V gene encodes CDR1 SGHTA and CDR2 FQGTGA. CDR3 sequence (DNA): TGTGCCAGCAGCTGGACCGGAGGGAGCTCCTACGAGCAGTACTTC. Protein product: CASSWTGGSSYEQYF.

This clone was detected only once. The CDR3 region is CASSPPRRGHTYEQYF. The CDR3 nucleotides are TGCGCCAGCAGCCCCCCCCGGCGGGGGCACACCTACGAGCAGTACTTC. The V and J genes are TRBV5-1 and TRBJ2-7; D is possibly TRBD2 (7 bases). The CDR3 is 16 residues long. V gave up 4 bases and J gave up 2 bases, with 19 bases separating them. Per germline, CDR1 SGHRS and CDR2 YFSETQ.

Only one count was recorded for this clone. The chain employs TRBV2 and TRBJ2-2; D is unclear. V was clipped by 10 bases and J by 0 bases, with 21 bases between them. There are 17 residues in the CDR3. Germline V gene sequence: CDR1 SNHLY, CDR2 FYNNEI. CDR3 region: CATLSGLTSTNTGELFF. CDR3 bases: TGTGCCACCCTCTCAGGCCTGACCTCTACGAACACCGGGGAGCTGTTTTTT.

This rearrangement joins TRBV5-6 to TRBJ2-1; 8 positions agree with TRBD2. From germline, CDR1 is SGHDT and CDR2 YYEEEE. The CDR3 has 16 amino acids. V trimming: 4 bases; J trimming: 7 bases; junction bases outside the gene matches: 13. The CDR3 loop is CASSGIAGGPRNEQFF. Written as DNA, the CDR3 is TGTGCCAGCAGCGGTATTGCGGGAGGTCCTAGGAATGAGCAGTTCTTC.

The rearrangement joins TRBV14 to TRBJ2-7, with a tentative D call TRBD1 (5 bases). This CDR3 is built from 14 residues. Trimming cost V 3 bases and J 4 bases, with 13 bases left between them. CDR1 is SGHDN and CDR2 is FVKESK in the germline V gene. The CDR3 sequence: CASSHPGSSYEQYF. DNA of the CDR3: TGTGCCAGCAGCCACCCAGGGTCTTCTTACGAGCAGTACTTC.

CDR3 region: CASSLVGLAGEGFF. CDR3 DNA: TGCGCCAGCAGCTTGGTGGGACTAGCGGGAGAGGGTTTCTTC. The chain recombines TRBV5-1 with TRBJ2-1, with 14 bases fitting TRBD2. The length of the CDR3 is 14 residues. Losses at the gene ends were 0 bases for V and 16 bases for J; bases not matched to a gene: 6. CDR1 is SGHRS, CDR2 YFSETQ, per germline.

This CDR3 is CASSSGSRETQYF. The CDR3 nucleotides read TGTGCCAGCAGTTCTGGCTCGAGGGAGACCCAGTACTTC. The chain combines TRBV6-5 with TRBJ2-5, with D hard to call. The CDR3 spans 13 residues. CDR1 is MNHEY, CDR2 SVGAGI, per germline. V shed 4 bases and J shed 5 bases, with 11 bases lying between them.

This chain connects TRBV7-2 to TRBJ2-1, with 8 bases matching TRBD1. The trim removed 4 bases at V and 6 bases at J, leaving 8 bases unmatched. In germline, CDR1 is SGHTA, CDR2 FQGNSA. The CDR3 sequence is 15 residues long. CDR3 residues: CASSSRGLATNEQFF. CDR3 in DNA: TGTGCCAGCAGCTCCAGGGGGCTAGCGACCAATGAGCAGTTCTTC.

This clone was observed once. The chain employs TRBV14 and TRBJ1-1; 7 nucleotides match TRBD1. Germline lookup yields CDR1 SGHDN and CDR2 FVKESK. CDR3 length: 16 amino acids. V shed 4 bases, J shed 3 bases, and the junction held 11 bases outside the gene matches. This CDR3 is CASSRMSPTGHTEAFF. CDR3 in DNA: TGTGCCAGCAGCCGGATGTCGCCGACAGGGCACACTGAAGCTTTCTTT. The variable domain in full, with the rest retrieved from reference TRBV14 and TRBJ1-1, is EAGVTQFPSHSVIEKGQTVTLRCDPISGHDNLYWYRRVMGKEIKFLLHFVKESKQDESGMPNNRFLAERTGGTYSTLKVQPAELEDSGVYFCASSRMSPTGHTEAFFGQGTRLTVV.

V gene TRBV9 combines with J gene TRBJ1-4, with D perhaps TRBD1 (6 bases). The CDR3 loop spans 16 amino acids. Trimming left V 3 bases short and J 8 bases short, with 20 bases between. Germline values: CDR1 SGDLS, CDR2 YYNGEE. CDR3 residues: CASSDGDTGSGEKLFF. The CDR3 nucleotides are TGTGCCAGCAGCGATGGCGATACAGGGTCGGGGGAAAAACTGTTTTTT. Combining the CDR3 with reference TRBV9 and TRBJ1-4 gives the whole variable domain DSGVTQTPKHLITATGQRVTLRCSPRSGDLSVYWYQQSLDQGLQFLIQYYNGEERAKGNILERFSAQQFPDLHSELNLSSLELGDSALYFCASSDGDTGSGEKLFFGSGTQLSVL.

The chain couples TRBV14 to TRBJ2-2, with 12 bases aligning to TRBD2. The CDR3 covers 17 residues. Looked up from germline, CDR1 is SGHDN and CDR2 is FVKESK. Losses at the gene ends were 4 bases for V and 7 bases for J; bases not matched to a gene: 10. CDR3 DNA sequence: TGTGCCAGCAGCCGCGGCCCTAGCGGGAGGGCTGGCGGGGAGCTGTTTTTT. Encoded protein: CASSRGPSGRAGGELFF.

The V and J genes are TRBV10-1 and TRBJ2-7; 8 bases agree with TRBD1. V lost 0 bases to trimming and J lost 0 bases; unmatched junction nucleotides: 7. CDR1 and CDR2 from the germline V gene are WNHNN and SYGVQD (reference sequence). The CDR3 length is 17 residues. The CDR3 nucleotides read TGCGCCAGCAGTGAGTCGTCGCAGGGGGCCCCCTCCTACGAGCAGTACTTC. Translation: CASSESSQGAPSYEQYF.

V and J are TRBV4-1 and TRBJ2-7; 13 bases fit TRBD2. CDR3 length: 18 amino acids. With 0 bases clipped from V and 2 bases from J, the junction kept 7 bases outside the gene matches. Germline V gene lookup returns CDR1 MGHRA and CDR2 YSYEKL. CDR3 residues: CASSQESSGTSGTYEQYF. The CDR3 bases are TGCGCCAGCAGCCAAGAATCTTCGGGGACTAGCGGGACCTACGAGCAGTACTTC.

The chain uses TRBV5-4 and TRBJ2-7, with 13 bases matching TRBD2. This CDR3 region has 18 residues. Germline CDR1 and CDR2: SGHNT and YYREEE (reference sequence). After removal of 4 bases from V and 4 bases from J, the junction contained 14 bases not matched to a gene. CDR3 sequence: CASSRDARTSGGIYEQYF. The CDR3 DNA reads as TGTGCCAGCAGCCGCGACGCCCGGACTAGCGGGGGCATATACGAGCAGTACTTC.